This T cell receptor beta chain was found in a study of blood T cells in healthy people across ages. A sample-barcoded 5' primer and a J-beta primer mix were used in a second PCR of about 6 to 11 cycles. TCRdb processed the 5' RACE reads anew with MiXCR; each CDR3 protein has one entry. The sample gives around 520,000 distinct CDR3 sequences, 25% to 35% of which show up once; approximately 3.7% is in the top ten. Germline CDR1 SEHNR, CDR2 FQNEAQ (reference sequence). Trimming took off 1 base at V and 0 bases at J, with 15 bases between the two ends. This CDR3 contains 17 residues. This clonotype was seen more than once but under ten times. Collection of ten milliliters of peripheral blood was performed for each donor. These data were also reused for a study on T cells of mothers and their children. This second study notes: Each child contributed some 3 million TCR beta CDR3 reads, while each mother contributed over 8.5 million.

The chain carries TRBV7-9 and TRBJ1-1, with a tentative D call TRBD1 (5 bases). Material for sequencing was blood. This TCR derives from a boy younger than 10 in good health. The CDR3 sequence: CASSLGPQGLMNTEAFF. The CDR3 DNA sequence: TGTGCCAGCAGCTTAGGTCCGCAGGGCCTCATGAACACTGAAGCTTTCTTT.